The source of this T cell receptor (beta chain) is a study of T cell repertoires in cytomegalovirus infection. Study-wide results and limits: CMV-specific HLA-C-restricted TCR beta clonotypes dominated the ex vivo response.

This clonotype was seen only once. Its antigen is undetermined. Germline V lookup: CDR1 DFQATT, CDR2 SNEGSKA (reference sequence). The junction had 16 bases not matched to a gene; V was cut back by 6 bases and J by 7 bases. The CDR3 is 17 residues long. TCRdb fed the reads into MiXCR, producing one record per CDR3 protein. The sample carries about 100,000 distinct CDR3 sequences, 42% recorded once. The sequence derives from a human donor in good health (CMV status not recorded). Some clones in this sample may be carry-over from other donors' samples. Sequencing used CD8+ T cells from cultured PBMCs, obtained from culture after CMV antigen stimulation. The chain recombines TRBV20-1 with TRBJ1-6; 9 bases agree with TRBD1. The CDR3: CSATDRGGVGSNSPLHF. CDR3 DNA: TGCAGTGCCACGGACAGGGGAGGGGTGGGATCGAATTCACCCCTCCACTTT.